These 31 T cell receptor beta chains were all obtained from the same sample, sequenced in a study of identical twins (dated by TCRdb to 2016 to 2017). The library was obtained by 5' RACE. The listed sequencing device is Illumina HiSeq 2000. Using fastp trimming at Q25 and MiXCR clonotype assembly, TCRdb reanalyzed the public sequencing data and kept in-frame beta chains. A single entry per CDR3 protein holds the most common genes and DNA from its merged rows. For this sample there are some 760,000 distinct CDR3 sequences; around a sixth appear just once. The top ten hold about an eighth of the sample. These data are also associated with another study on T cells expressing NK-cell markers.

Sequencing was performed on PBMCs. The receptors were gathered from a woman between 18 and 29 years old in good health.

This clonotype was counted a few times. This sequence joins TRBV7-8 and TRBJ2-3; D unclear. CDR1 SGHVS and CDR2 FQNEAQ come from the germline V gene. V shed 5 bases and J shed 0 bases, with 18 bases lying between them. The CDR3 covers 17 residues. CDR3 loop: CASSDRPPVSSTDTQYF. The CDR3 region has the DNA TGTGCCAGCAGCGATAGACCACCGGTCTCTAGCACAGATACGCAGTATTTT.

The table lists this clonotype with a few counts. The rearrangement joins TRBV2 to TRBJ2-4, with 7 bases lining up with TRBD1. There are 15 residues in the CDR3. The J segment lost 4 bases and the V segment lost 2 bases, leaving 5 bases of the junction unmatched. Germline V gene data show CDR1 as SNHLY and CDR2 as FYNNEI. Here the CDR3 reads CASSENQGEKNIQYF. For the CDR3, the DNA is TGTGCCAGCAGTGAAAATCAGGGGGAGAAAAACATTCAGTACTTC.

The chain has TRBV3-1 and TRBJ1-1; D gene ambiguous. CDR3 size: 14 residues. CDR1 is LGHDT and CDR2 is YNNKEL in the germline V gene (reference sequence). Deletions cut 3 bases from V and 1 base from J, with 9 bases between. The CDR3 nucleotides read TGTGCCAGCAGCCATAATGGACGGAACACTGAAGCTTTCTTT. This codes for CASSHNGRNTEAFF.

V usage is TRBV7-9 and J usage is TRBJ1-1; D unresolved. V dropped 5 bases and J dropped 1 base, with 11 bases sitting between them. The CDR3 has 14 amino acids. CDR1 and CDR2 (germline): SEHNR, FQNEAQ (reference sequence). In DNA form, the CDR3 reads TGTGCCAGCAGCCCCGGAGCCAGGAACACTGAAGCTTTCTTT. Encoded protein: CASSPGARNTEAFF.

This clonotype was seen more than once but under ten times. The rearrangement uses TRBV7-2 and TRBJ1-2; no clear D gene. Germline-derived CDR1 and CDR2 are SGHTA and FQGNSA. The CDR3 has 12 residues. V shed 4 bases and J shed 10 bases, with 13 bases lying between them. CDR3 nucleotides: TGTGCCAGCAGCTCCTCCCGCGTGGACTACACCTTC. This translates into CASSSSRVDYTF.

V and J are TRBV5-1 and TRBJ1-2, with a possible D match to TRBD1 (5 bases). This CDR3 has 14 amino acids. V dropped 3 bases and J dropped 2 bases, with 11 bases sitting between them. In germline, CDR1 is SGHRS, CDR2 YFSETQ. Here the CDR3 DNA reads TGCGCCAGCAGCTGGGAGGCAGGGAACTATGGCTACACCTTC. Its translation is CASSWEAGNYGYTF.

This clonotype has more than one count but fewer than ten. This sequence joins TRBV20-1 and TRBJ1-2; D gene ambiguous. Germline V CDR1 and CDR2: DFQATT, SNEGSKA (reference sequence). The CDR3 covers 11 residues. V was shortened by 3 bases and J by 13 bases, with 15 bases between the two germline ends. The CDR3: CSASGHTESTF. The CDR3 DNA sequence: TGCAGTGCTAGTGGGCATACTGAGAGCACCTTC.

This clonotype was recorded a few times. The CDR3 coding sequence is TGCAGTGCTAGGGCTTTCGGGCAGGGGACTTTCACAGATACGCAGTATTTT. Translation gives CSARAFGQGTFTDTQYF. The rearrangement links TRBV20-1 to TRBJ2-3; perhaps D is TRBD1 or TRBD2 (6 bases each). CDR1 DFQATT and CDR2 SNEGSKA come from the germline V gene (reference sequence). The CDR3 has 17 amino acids. The ends were cut back, 3 bases at V and 2 bases at J, with 21 bases in the middle.

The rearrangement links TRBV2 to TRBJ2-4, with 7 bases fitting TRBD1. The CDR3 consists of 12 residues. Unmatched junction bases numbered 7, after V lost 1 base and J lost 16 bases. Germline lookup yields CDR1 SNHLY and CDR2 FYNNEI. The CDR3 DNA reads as TGTGCCAGCAGTGAAGTCCGAGACAGGGCCTACTTC. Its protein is CASSEVRDRAYF.

CDR3 loop: CASSYGLAGSYEQYF. The CDR3 nucleotides are TGTGCCAGCAGTTACGGACTAGCGGGATCCTACGAGCAGTACTTC. The chain recombines TRBV12-3 or TRBV12-4 with TRBJ2-7; the match to TRBD2 covers 12 bases. CDR3 length equals 15 residues. V shed 4 bases and J 1 base; nucleotides not matched to a gene: 2.

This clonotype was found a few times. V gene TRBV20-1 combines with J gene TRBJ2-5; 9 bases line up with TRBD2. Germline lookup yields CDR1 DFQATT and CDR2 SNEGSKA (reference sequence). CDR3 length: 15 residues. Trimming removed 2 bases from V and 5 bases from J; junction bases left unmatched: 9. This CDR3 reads CSARTRGGLGETQYF. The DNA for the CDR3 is TGCAGTGCTAGAACGCGGGGGGGCCTCGGGGAGACCCAGTACTTC.

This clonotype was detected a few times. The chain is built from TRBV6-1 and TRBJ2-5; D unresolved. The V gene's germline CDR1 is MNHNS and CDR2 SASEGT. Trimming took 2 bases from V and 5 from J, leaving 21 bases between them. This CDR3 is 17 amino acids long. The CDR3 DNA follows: TGTGCCAGCAGTGAAAATCCGATAGCTACATTCAGCGAGACCCAGTACTTC. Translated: CASSENPIATFSETQYF.

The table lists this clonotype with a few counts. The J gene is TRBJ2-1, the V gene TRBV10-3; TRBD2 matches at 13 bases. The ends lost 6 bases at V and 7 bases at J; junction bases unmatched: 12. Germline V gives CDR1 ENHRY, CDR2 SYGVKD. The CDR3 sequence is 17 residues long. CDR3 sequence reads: CAISPGLAGVVRNEQFF. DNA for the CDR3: TGTGCCATCAGCCCCGGACTAGCGGGAGTGGTGCGGAATGAGCAGTTCTTC.

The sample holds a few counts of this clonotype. This chain's CDR3 is CASSLGGLPGEQFF. CDR3 coding DNA: TGTGCCAGCAGCTTAGGGGGACTGCCCGGGGAGCAGTTCTTC. This rearrangement joins TRBV7-8 to TRBJ2-1; tentative D call: TRBD2 (6 bases). This CDR3 comprises 14 residues. Trimming removed 1 base at V and 10 bases at J, with 14 bases between. In germline, CDR1 is SGHVS, CDR2 FQNEAQ.

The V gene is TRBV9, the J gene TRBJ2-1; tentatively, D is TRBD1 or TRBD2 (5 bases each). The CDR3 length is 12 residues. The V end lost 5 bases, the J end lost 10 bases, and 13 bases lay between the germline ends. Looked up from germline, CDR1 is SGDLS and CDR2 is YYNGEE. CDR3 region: CASSTEGREQFF. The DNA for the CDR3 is TGTGCCAGCAGTACAGAGGGGCGGGAGCAGTTCTTC.

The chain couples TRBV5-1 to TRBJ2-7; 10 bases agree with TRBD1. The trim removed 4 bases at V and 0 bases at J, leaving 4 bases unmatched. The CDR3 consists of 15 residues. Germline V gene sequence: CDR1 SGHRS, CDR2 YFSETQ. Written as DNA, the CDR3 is TGCGCCAGCAGCAGGGGACAGGGGAACTCCTACGAGCAGTACTTC. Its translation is CASSRGQGNSYEQYF.

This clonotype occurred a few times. CDR3 region: CASTGGGASGANVLTF. The CDR3 DNA reads as TGCGCCAGCACCGGGGGGGGCGCAAGTGGGGCCAACGTCCTGACTTTC. The chain has TRBV5-1 and TRBJ2-6; 8 nucleotides match TRBD2. J was trimmed by 3 bases and V by 6 bases; bases with no gene match: 8. The CDR3 loop spans 16 amino acids. In germline, CDR1 is SGHRS, CDR2 YFSETQ.

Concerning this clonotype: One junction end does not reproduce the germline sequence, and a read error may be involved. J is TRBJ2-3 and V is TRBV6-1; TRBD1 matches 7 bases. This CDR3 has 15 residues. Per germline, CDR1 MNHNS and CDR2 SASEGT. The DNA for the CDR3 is TGTGCCAGCAGTCCTACAGGGGCAAGCACAAATACGCAGTATTTT. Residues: CASSPTGASTNTQYF.

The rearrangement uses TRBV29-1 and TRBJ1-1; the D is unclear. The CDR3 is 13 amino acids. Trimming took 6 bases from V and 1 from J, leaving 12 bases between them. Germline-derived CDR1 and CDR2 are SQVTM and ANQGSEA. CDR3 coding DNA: TGCAGCGTCGCCCCGAACCGGAACACTGAAGCTTTCTTT. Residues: CSVAPNRNTEAFF. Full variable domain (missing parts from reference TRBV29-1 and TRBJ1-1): SAVISQKPSRDICQRGTSLTIQCQVDSQVTMMFWYRQQPGQSLTLIATANQGSEATYESGFVIDKFPISRPNLTFSTLTVSNMSPEDSSIYLCSVAPNRNTEAFFGQGTRLTVV.

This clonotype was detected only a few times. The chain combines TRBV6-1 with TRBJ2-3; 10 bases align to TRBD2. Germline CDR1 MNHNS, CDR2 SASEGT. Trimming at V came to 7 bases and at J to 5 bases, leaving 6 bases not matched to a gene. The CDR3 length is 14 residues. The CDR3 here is CASKVAGGKDTQYF. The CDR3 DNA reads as TGTGCCAGCAAGGTAGCGGGGGGAAAAGATACGCAGTATTTT.

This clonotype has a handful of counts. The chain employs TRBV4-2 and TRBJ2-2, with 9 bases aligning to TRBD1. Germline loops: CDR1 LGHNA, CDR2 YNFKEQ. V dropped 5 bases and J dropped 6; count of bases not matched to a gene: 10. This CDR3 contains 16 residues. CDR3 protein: CASSLAGTGSSGELFF. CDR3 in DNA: TGTGCCAGCAGCTTGGCCGGGACAGGGTCCTCCGGGGAGCTGTTTTTT.

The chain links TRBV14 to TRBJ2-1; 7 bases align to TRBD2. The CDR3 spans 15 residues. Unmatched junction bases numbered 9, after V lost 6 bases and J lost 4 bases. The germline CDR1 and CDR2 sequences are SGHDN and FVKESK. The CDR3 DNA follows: TGTGCCAGCAGTGCCGGGACTATCTTATACAATGAGCAGTTCTTC. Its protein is CASSAGTILYNEQFF.

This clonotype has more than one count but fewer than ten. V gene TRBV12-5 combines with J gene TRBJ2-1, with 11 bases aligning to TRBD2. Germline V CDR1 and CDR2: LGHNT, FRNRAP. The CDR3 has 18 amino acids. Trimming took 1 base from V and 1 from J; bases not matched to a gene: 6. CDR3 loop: CASGLAVTSGSSYNEQFF. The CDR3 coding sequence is TGTGCTAGTGGTTTGGCGGTTACTAGCGGGAGTTCCTACAATGAGCAGTTCTTC.

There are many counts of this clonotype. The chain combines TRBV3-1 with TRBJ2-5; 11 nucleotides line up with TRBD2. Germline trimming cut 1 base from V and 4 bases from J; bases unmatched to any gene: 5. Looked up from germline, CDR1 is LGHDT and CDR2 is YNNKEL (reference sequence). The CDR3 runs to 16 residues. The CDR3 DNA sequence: TGTGCCAGCAGCCAAGGGCTAGCGGGAGGAGGAGAGACCCAGTACTTC. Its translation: CASSQGLAGGGETQYF.

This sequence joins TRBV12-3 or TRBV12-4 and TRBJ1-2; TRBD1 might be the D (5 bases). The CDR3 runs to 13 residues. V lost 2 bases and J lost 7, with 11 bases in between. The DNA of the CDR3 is TGTGCCAGCAGTTTAAAGATAACAGGTGGCTACACCTTC. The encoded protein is CASSLKITGGYTF.

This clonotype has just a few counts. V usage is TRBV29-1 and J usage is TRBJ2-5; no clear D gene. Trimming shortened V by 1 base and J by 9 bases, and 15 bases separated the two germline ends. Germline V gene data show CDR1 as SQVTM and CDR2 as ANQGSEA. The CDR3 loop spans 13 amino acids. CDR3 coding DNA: TGCAGCGTTGAAGGGGCCTGGGCCGCGGCCCAGTACTTC. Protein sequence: CSVEGAWAAAQYF.

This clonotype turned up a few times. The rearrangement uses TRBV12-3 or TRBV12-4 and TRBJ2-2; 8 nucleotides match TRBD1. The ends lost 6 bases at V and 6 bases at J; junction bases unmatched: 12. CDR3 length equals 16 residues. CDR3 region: CASSRTRGRGAGELFF. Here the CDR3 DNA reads TGTGCCAGCAGCCGAACCAGGGGGCGCGGTGCCGGGGAGCTGTTTTTT.

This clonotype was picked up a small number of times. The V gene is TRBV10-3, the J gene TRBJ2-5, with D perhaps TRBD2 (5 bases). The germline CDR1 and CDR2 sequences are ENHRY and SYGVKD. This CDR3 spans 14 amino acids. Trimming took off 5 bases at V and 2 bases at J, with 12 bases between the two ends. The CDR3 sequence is CAISLTSGQETQYF. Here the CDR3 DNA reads TGTGCCATCAGTCTCACCTCGGGGCAAGAGACCCAGTACTTC.

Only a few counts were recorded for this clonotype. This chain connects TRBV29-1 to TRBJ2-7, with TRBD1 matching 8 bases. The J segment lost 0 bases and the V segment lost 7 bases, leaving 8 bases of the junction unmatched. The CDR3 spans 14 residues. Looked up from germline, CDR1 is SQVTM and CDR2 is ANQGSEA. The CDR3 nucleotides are TGCAGCGCCAGATATGGGACAGGCTCCTACGAGCAGTACTTC. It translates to CSARYGTGSYEQYF.

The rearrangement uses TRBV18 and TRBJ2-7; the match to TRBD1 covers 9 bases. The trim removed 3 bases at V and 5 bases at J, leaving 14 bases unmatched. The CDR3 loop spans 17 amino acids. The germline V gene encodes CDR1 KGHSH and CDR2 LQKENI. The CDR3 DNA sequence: TGTGCCAGCTCACCTTTAGGGCCGGGACAGGGAATACACGAGCAGTACTTC. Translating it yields CASSPLGPGQGIHEQYF.

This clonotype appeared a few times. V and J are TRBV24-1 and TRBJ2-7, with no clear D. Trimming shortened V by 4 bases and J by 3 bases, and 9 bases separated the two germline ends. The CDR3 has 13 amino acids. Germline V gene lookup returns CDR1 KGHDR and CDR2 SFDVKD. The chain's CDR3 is CATSDGGYYEQYF. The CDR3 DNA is TGTGCCACCAGTGACGGCGGATACTACGAGCAGTACTTC.